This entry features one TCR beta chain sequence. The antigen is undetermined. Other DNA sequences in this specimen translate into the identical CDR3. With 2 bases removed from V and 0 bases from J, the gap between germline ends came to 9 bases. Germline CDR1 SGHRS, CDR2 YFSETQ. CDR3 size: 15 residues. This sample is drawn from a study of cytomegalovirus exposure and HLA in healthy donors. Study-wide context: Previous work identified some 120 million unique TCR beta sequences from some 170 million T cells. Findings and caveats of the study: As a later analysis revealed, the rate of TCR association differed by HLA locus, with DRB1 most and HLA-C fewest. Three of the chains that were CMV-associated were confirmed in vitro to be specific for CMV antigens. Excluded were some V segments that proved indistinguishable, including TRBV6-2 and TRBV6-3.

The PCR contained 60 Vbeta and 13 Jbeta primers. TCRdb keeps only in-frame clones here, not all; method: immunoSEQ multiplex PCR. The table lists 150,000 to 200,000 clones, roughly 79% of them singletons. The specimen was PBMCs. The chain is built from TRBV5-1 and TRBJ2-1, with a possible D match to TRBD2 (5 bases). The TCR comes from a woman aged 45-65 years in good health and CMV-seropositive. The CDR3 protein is CASSLGGSSYNEQFF. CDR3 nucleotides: TGCGCCAGCAGCTTAGGTGGGAGCTCCTACAATGAGCAGTTCTTC.